Sequencing of this T cell receptor beta chain was carried out in a study of response to subunit inactivated influenza vaccine. This clonotype came up a few times. TCRdb reprocessed the RT-PCR reads with MiXCR, giving one entry per CDR3 protein. The sample shows 150,000 to 200,000 distinct CDR3 sequences, around 12% of them seen only once. Trimming removed 2 bases from V and 2 bases from J, with 11 bases in between. Germline-derived CDR1 and CDR2 are MNHEY and SMNVEV (reference sequence). The CDR3 loop spans 15 amino acids. These data were also reused for a study on T cells expressing NK-cell markers. From that paper: 5'RACE template switching built TCR beta cDNA with unique molecular identifiers. Seven sequenced donors out of eight were HCMV-seropositive, one seronegative.

The TCR was taken from a man aged 45 to 65 who received an inactivated influenza vaccine. V and J are TRBV27 and TRBJ2-3, with D possibly being TRBD2 (6 bases). Sample: CD8+ T cells sorted from PBMCs, taken about 11 days after vaccination. Here the CDR3 reads CASSLVGRSTDTQYF. The CDR3 nucleotides are TGTGCCAGCAGTTTAGTTGGGAGGTCCACAGATACGCAGTATTTT.